Listed here are 12 T cell receptor beta chains from one sample, sequenced in a study of shared clonotypes between healthy human individuals. Measured with immunoSEQ multiplex PCR; TCRdb has only the in-frame clones, and not every one. The sample shows 2 million to 3 million clones, roughly 93% of them seen only once. Sequencing was done on a sample of naive CD4+ T cells from PBMCs. The subset: CD45RA+ positively selected. The source is a man between 18 and 29 years old in good health. Some clones in this sample may be carry-over from other donors' samples.

The V and J genes are TRBV4-2 and TRBJ2-1, with D uncertain. Between the trimmed V and J ends, which lost 0 bases and 9 bases, there was a span of 12 bases. CDR3 length equals 14 residues. From germline, CDR1 is LGHNA and CDR2 YNFKEQ. The CDR3 sequence is CASSQEVSGFEQFF. The DNA for the CDR3 is TGTGCCAGCAGCCAAGAGGTTTCGGGTTTTGAGCAGTTCTTC.

V gene TRBV11-2 combines with J gene TRBJ2-1, with 7 bases lining up with TRBD2. CDR3 length: 15 residues. Germline lookup yields CDR1 SGHAT and CDR2 FQNNGV. Unmatched junction bases numbered 9, after V lost 2 bases and J lost 8 bases. This chain's CDR3 is CASSLQWEGTDEQFF. The DNA of the CDR3 is TGTGCCAGCAGCTTACAGTGGGAGGGTACCGATGAGCAGTTCTTC. The whole variable domain, remainder taken from reference TRBV11-2 and TRBJ2-1, is EAGVAQSPRYKIIEKRQSVAFWCNPISGHATLYWYQQILGQGPKLLIQFQNNGVVDDSQLPKDRFSAERLKGVDSTLKIQPAKLEDSAVYLCASSLQWEGTDEQFFGPGTRLTVL.

V gene TRBV27 combines with J gene TRBJ2-3; D possibly corresponds to TRBD1 (5 bases). This CDR3 is built from 17 residues. Germline V gene sequence: CDR1 MNHEY, CDR2 SMNVEV (reference sequence). The V and J ends lost 4 bases and 5 bases respectively, with 22 bases between them. The CDR3 spells CASSSRGKIMVGDTQYF. As DNA, the CDR3 is TGTGCCAGCAGTTCAAGGGGCAAGATCATGGTCGGAGATACGCAGTATTTT.

This clone showed up just once. The chain couples TRBV5-1 to TRBJ1-6, with no clear D. CDR1 SGHRS and CDR2 YFSETQ come from the germline V gene. There are 15 residues in the CDR3. The V gene lost 0 bases and the J gene lost 8 bases, with 12 bases spanning the gap. The DNA of the CDR3 is TGCGCCAGCAGCTTGGCCGGTCCAGTTTATTCACCCCTCCACTTT. Amino acids: CASSLAGPVYSPLHF. Filled out from reference TRBV5-1 and TRBJ1-6, the complete variable domain reads KAGVTQTPRYLIKTRGQQVTLSCSPISGHRSVSWYQQTPGQGLQFLFEYFSETQRNKGNFPGRFSGRQFSNSRSEMNVSTLELGDSALYLCASSLAGPVYSPLHFGNGTRLTVT.

The V gene is TRBV11-2, the J gene TRBJ2-6, with D uncertain. V lost 3 bases, J lost 0 bases, and 12 bases lay in between. Germline CDR1 SGHAT, CDR2 FQNNGV. There are 17 residues in the CDR3. The CDR3 here is CASSFARARSGANVLTF. The CDR3 nucleotides read TGTGCCAGCAGCTTCGCCCGCGCACGCTCTGGGGCCAACGTCCTGACTTTC.

The V and J genes are TRBV27 and TRBJ2-5; TRBD2 matches at 9 bases. After removal of 2 bases from V and 2 bases from J, the junction contained 9 bases not matched to a gene. The CDR3 consists of 17 residues. CDR1 MNHEY and CDR2 SMNVEV come from the germline V gene (reference sequence). CDR3 nucleotide sequence: TGTGCCAGCAGTTTACGCCTAGCGGGATGGGGACAAGAGACCCAGTACTTC. This gives the protein CASSLRLAGWGQETQYF.

Here the CDR3 DNA reads TGTGCCAGCAGCCAAGGGACAGGGGCCGGGGCCAACGTCCTGACTTTC. Its protein product is CASSQGTGAGANVLTF. The chain recombines TRBV14 with TRBJ2-6; 9 bases are a match to TRBD1. Germline V gene sequence: CDR1 SGHDN, CDR2 FVKESK. J gave up 4 bases and V 1 base, and 2 bases lay outside the gene matches. CDR3 length: 16 amino acids.

Concerning this clone itself: Other DNA variants within this sample encode the same CDR3. The chain recombines TRBV7-9 with TRBJ2-3; the D is unclear. Germline loops: CDR1 SEHNR, CDR2 FQNEAQ (reference sequence). Trimming stripped 4 bases from V and 3 bases from J, with 5 bases between. This CDR3 has 12 amino acids. The CDR3 coding sequence is TGTGCCAGCAGCTCGATAACAGATACGCAGTATTTT. This translates into CASSSITDTQYF. Full variable domain (rest looked up from reference TRBV7-9 and TRBJ2-3): DTGVSQNPRHKITKRGQNVTFRCDPISEHNRLYWYRQTLGQGPEFLTYFQNEAQLEKSRLLSDRFSAERPKGSFSTLEIQRTEQGDSAMYLCASSSITDTQYFGPGTRLTVL.

V and J are TRBV28 and TRBJ2-3, with 10 nucleotides matching TRBD2. Trimming took 2 bases from V and 1 from J; bases not matched to a gene: 9. Germline CDR1 reads MDHEN; CDR2 reads SYDVKM. CDR3 length equals 18 residues. CDR3: CASSLQYGLAGGTDTQYF. The CDR3 DNA sequence: TGTGCCAGCAGTTTACAGTACGGGCTAGCGGGAGGCACAGATACGCAGTATTTT.

The rearrangement uses TRBV7-9 and TRBJ2-3, with 10 bases lining up with TRBD2. This CDR3 has 14 residues. Germline-derived CDR1 and CDR2 are SEHNR and FQNEAQ (reference sequence). Germline trimming cut 4 bases from V and 5 bases from J; bases unmatched to any gene: 3. CDR3 nucleotide sequence: TGTGCCAGCAGCTCGAGCGGGAGGGGAGATACGCAGTATTTT. This codes for CASSSSGRGDTQYF.

The chain combines TRBV5-1 with TRBJ2-5; tentatively, D is TRBD2 (5 bases). The V end was cut by 5 bases, the J end by 4 bases, with 18 bases between. In germline, CDR1 is SGHRS, CDR2 YFSETQ. This CDR3 region has 15 residues. The CDR3: CASSSVSGAGETQYF. In DNA form, the CDR3 reads TGCGCCAGCAGTTCCGTTTCCGGCGCGGGAGAGACCCAGTACTTC.

This rearrangement joins TRBV30 to TRBJ1-2; no reliable D call. The germline gives CDR1 GTSNPN, CDR2 SVGIG (reference sequence). Between the trimmed V and J ends, which lost 5 bases and 1 base, there was a span of 8 bases. This CDR3 has 12 residues. The chain's CDR3 is CAWGANNYGYTF. CDR3 bases: TGTGCCTGGGGCGCCAATAACTATGGCTACACCTTC.